This T cell receptor (beta chain) was obtained from a study of cytomegalovirus exposure and HLA in healthy donors. Study as a whole: HLA-typed donors were the source of tens of millions of unique TCRs held in an early data release. Study-wide results and limits: In a later analysis, the majority of CMV-associated beta chains seemingly showed HLA restriction. In vitro experiments confirmed that a few CMV-associated chains were specific for CMV antigens. A cluster of highly shared sequence variants was likely a sequencing artifact.

With regard to this clone: Its antigen is undetermined.

PCR primers comprised 60 Vbeta and 13 Jbeta primers. Some clones are missing from TCRdb's copy, which holds only in-frame ones; the method was immunoSEQ multiplex PCR. The data show 70,000 to 95,000 clones, approximately 79% seen once. CDR1 is MGHRA, CDR2 YSYEKL, per germline. The V and J ends lost 2 bases and 2 bases, in that order; junction bases with no gene match: 8. The CDR3 spans 17 residues. The material sequenced was PBMCs. The chain recombines TRBV4-1 with TRBJ2-4; TRBD2 matches 8 bases. This TCR derives from a human donor in good health. CDR3 in amino acids: CASSQRERGRPKNIQYF. CDR3 coding DNA: TGCGCCAGCAGCCAACGCGAGCGGGGGCGTCCCAAAAACATTCAGTACTTC.